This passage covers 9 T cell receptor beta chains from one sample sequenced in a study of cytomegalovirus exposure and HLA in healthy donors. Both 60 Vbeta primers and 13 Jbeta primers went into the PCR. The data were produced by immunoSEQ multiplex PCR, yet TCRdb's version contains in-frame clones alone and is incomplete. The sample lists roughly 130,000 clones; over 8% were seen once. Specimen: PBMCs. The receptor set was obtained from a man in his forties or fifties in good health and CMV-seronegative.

In nucleotides, the CDR3 is TGTGCCAGCAGGACCGACAGGGGTGGCTATGGCTACACCTTC. Translated: CASRTDRGGYGYTF. The genes are TRBV28 and TRBJ1-2, with TRBD1 identical over 8 bases. From germline, CDR1 is MDHEN and CDR2 SYDVKM. The V gene end was trimmed by 6 bases and the J gene end by 4 bases; junction bases not matched to a gene: 7. The CDR3 runs 14 residues.

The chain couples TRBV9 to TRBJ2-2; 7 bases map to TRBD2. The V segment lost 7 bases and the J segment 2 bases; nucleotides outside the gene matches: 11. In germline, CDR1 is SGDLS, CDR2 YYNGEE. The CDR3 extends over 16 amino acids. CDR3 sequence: CASARMGGINTGELFF. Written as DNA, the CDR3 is TGTGCCAGCGCGCGGATGGGGGGGATTAACACCGGGGAGCTGTTTTTT.

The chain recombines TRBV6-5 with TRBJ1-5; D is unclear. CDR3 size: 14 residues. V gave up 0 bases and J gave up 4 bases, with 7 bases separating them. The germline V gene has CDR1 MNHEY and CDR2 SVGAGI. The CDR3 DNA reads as TGTGCCAGCAGTTACTCGAGAGGGAATCAGCCCCAGCATTTT. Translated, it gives CASSYSRGNQPQHF.

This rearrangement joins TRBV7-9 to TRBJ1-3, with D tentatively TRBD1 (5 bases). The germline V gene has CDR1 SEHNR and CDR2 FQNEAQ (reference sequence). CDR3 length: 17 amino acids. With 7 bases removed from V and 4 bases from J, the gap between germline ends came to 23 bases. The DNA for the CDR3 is TGTGCCAGCACCCTATCGGGGGTGGGGGATGGCGGAAACACCATATATTTT. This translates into CASTLSGVGDGGNTIYF.

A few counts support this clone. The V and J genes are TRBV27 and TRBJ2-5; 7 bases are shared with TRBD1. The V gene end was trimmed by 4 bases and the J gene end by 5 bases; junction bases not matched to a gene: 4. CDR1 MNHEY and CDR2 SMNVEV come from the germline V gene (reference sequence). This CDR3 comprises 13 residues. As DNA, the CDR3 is TGTGCCAGCAGTTGGGCAGGGGGTGAGACCCAGTACTTC. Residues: CASSWAGGETQYF.

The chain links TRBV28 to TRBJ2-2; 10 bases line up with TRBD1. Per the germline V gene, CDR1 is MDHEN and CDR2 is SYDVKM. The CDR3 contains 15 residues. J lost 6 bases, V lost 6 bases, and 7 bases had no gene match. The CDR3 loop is CASSPGQGEAGELFF. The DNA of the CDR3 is TGTGCCAGCAGCCCCGGACAGGGGGAGGCCGGGGAGCTGTTTTTT.

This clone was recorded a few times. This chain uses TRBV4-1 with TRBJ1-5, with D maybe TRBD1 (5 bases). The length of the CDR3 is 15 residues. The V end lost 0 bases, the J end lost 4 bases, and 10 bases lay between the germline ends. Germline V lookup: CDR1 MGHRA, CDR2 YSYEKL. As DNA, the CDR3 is TGCGCCAGCAGCCAAGAGGGTCCAGGGAATCAGCCCCAGCATTTT. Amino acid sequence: CASSQEGPGNQPQHF.

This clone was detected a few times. The CDR3 DNA reads TGTGCCACCAGTGAGGGGGCCACAGATACGCAGTATTTT. It yields the protein CATSEGATDTQYF. The V and J genes are TRBV15 and TRBJ2-3, with 7 bases fitting TRBD1. J was trimmed by 2 bases and V by 6 bases; bases with no gene match: 2. Germline lookup yields CDR1 LNHNV and CDR2 YYDKDF (reference sequence). This CDR3 has 13 amino acids.

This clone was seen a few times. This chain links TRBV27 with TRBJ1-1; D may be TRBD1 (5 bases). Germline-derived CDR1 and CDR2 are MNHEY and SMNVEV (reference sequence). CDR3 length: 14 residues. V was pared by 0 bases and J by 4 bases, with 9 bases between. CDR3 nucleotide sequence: TGTGCCAGCAGTTTATCGGGGGGGGTCACTGAAGCTTTCTTT. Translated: CASSLSGGVTEAFF.